This TCR beta chain was sequenced for a study of T cells in Graves' hyperthyroidism and ophthalmopathy. Study-wide findings and caveats: A model using 13 V-J features told ophthalmopathy apart from stable hyperthyroidism. In blood, most of the thyroid clonotypes expanded above 0.001 were also present.

TCR beta CDR3 sequences were amplified from RNA transcripts. TCR CDR3 underwent first-round RT-PCR with the HTBI primer set. TCRdb processed the multiplex PCR reads anew with MiXCR; each CDR3 protein has one entry. Counted here are a few hundred thousand distinct CDR3 sequences, more than 20% occurring once; the ten biggest clones make up around 27%. In its sample, this clonotype was seen many times. Its antigen is unidentified. Patients aged 18 to 65 with hyperthyroidism were newly diagnosed, with duration under 2 months. CDR1 KGHDR and CDR2 SFDVKD come from the germline V gene. Trimming took off 7 bases at V and 3 bases at J, with 11 bases between the two ends. This CDR3 has 14 amino acids.

The chain links TRBV24-1 to TRBJ2-2, with unresolved D. The sequenced sample consisted of blood. This sequence was found in a man between 18 and 35 years old with Graves' hyperthyroidism. DNA for the CDR3: TGTGCCACCAGGAAGGGCCTGGACACCGGGGAGCTGTTTTTT. This encodes CATRKGLDTGELFF.